This T cell receptor (beta chain) was sequenced for a study of cytomegalovirus exposure and HLA in healthy donors. Study at large: The Caucasian-associated ancestry cluster contained about four fifths of the 300 to 450 genotyped donors. Overall study results and limits: Later analysis indicated greater clonal expansion among HLA-associated TCR beta chains than among equally common other chains. Highest at DRB1 and lowest at HLA-C, TCR association rates differed among HLA loci in a later analysis.

V was clipped by 3 bases and J by 0 bases, with 12 bases between them. The germline V gene has CDR1 KGHSH and CDR2 LQKENI. The CDR3 totals 15 residues. Primers: 60 Vbeta forward and 13 Jbeta reverse. Assay: immunoSEQ multiplex PCR; the TCRdb copy retains only in-frame clones and omits some. The sample includes around 100,000 clones. With regard to this clone: Its specificity is not known.

The source material was PBMCs. The receptor comes from a man aged 50 or older in good health and CMV-seronegative. The rearrangement uses TRBV18 and TRBJ2-7; D might be TRBD1 (6 bases). CDR3 loop: CASSPGGGSSYEQYF. CDR3 sequence (DNA): TGTGCCAGCTCACCTGGGGGCGGCAGCTCCTACGAGCAGTACTTC.